Listed below are T cell receptor beta chains from one sample, sequenced in a study of blood T cell repertoires in COVID-19. Profiling relied on immunoSEQ multiplex PCR, and the TCRdb table lists in-frame clones only, not all of them. The sample yields about 200,000 clones, 75% to 90% seen once. The sequenced sample consisted of PBMCs or T cells enriched from blood (not recorded which). These receptors originate from a woman in her thirties or forties with acute COVID-19. Each CDR3 is given with its conserved first and last residue. Fields, in order: J gene, clone size, V gene, CDR3 length, D gene, CDR3 protein, CDR3 DNA. D genes are given only for firm matches. Clone size, where shown, is once, few, many, or a class for clones that have expanded.

>TRBJ1-1|once|TRBV4-3|14|-
CASSQTRQYTEAFF
TGCGCCAGCAGCCAAACCCGACAGTACACTGAAGCTTTCTTT
>TRBJ1-6|-|TRBV11-2|13|-
CASSLGRDSPLHF
TGTGCCAGCAGCCTGGGGCGCGATTCACCCCTCCACTTT
>TRBJ1-3|-|TRBV10-2|16|-
CASSDVPLSSGNTIYF
TGCGCCAGCAGTGATGTTCCGTTATCCTCTGGAAACACCATATATTTT
>TRBJ1-1|once|TRBV5-1|16|-
CASSLGTGYLNTEAFF
TGCGCCAGCAGCTTGGGAACAGGGTACTTGAACACTGAAGCTTTCTTT
>TRBJ1-5|-|TRBV7-9|13|TRBD1
CASSEQGDQPQHF
TGTGCCAGCAGCGAACAGGGGGATCAGCCCCAGCATTTT
>TRBJ2-7|-|TRBV19|14|TRBD1
CASSPRTGNYEQYF
TGTGCCAGTAGTCCACGGACAGGTAACTACGAGCAGTACTTC
>TRBJ1-4|once|TRBV3-1/TRBV3-2|18|-
CASSQGVLGAGNNEKLFF
TGTGCCAGCAGCCAAGGAGTCCTGGGGGCAGGAAATAATGAAAAACTGTTTTTT
>TRBJ1-1|-|TRBV19|17|-
CASSINPLYRLNTEAFF
TGTGCCAGTAGTATTAACCCCCTTTACAGGTTGAACACTGAAGCTTTCTTT
>TRBJ2-1|-|TRBV2|13|TRBD2
CASSDAGGNEQFF
TGTGCCAGCAGTGATGCGGGGGGTAATGAGCAGTTCTTC
>TRBJ2-1|few|TRBV19|12|-
CASEGGAYEQFF
TGTGCCAGTGAAGGGGGGGCCTATGAGCAGTTCTTC
>TRBJ2-2|-|TRBV12-5|21|TRBD1
CASGLARKMGQGKDSAGELFF
TGTGCTAGTGGTTTGGCCCGAAAGATGGGACAGGGGAAGGATTCAGCCGGGGAGCTGTTTTTT
>TRBJ2-6|once|TRBV19|15|-
CASRPQGSGANVLTF
TGTGCCAGTAGACCTCAGGGCTCCGGGGCCAACGTCCTGACTTTC
>TRBJ1-3|-|TRBV27|16|TRBD1
CASSLEQGLDGNTIYF
TGTGCCAGCAGTCTCGAACAGGGGTTAGATGGAAACACCATATATTTT
>TRBJ2-3|-|TRBV24-1|15|-
CATSPRAGGTDTQYF
TGTGCCACCAGTCCCCGAGCAGGGGGCACAGATACGCAGTATTTT
>TRBJ1-5|-|TRBV5-5|15|TRBD1
CASSLGQGLWQPQHF
TGTGCCAGCAGCTTGGGACAGGGGCTGTGGCAGCCCCAGCATTTT
>TRBJ1-2|-|TRBV4-3|20|TRBD1
CASSQVILGVGTGSNYGYTF
TGCGCCAGCAGCCAAGTAATATTGGGGGTCGGGACAGGCAGTAACTATGGCTACACCTTC
>TRBJ1-3|once|TRBV30|12|-
CAWRGGGNTIYF
TGTGCCTGGAGGGGGGGTGGAAACACCATATATTTT
>TRBJ2-7|-|TRBV7-2|14|TRBD2
CASSHELAGDEQYF
TGTGCCAGCAGCCACGAACTAGCGGGGGACGAGCAGTACTTC
>TRBJ1-2|-|TRBV24-1|18|TRBD1
CATSGEDRTDLSGYGYTF
TGTGCCACCAGTGGGGAGGACAGGACGGATCTTTCCGGCTATGGCTACACCTTC
>TRBJ2-5|-|TRBV6-2/TRBV6-3|13|-
CASSYSAQETQYF
TGTGCCAGCAGTTACTCGGCCCAAGAGACCCAGTACTTC